This TCR beta chain emerged from a study of cytomegalovirus exposure and HLA in healthy donors. Primers: 60 Vbeta forward and 13 Jbeta reverse. Some clones are missing from TCRdb's copy, which holds only in-frame ones; the method was immunoSEQ multiplex PCR. The table gives roughly 78,000 clones; the top ten clones make up approximately 5.4% of it. CDR1 and CDR2 (germline): SGHNT, YYREEE (reference sequence). V was cut by 4 bases and J by 4 bases, with 15 bases left in between. The length of the CDR3 is 15 residues. The clonotype was recovered from a man between 40 and 49 years old in good health and CMV-seronegative. Sequences were obtained from PBMCs. J is TRBJ1-3 and V is TRBV5-4; no firm D call. The CDR3 is CASSADWGGGNTIYF. DNA of the CDR3: TGTGCCAGCAGCGCCGACTGGGGAGGGGGAAACACCATATATTTT.